This T cell receptor beta chain was sequenced in a study of cytomegalovirus exposure and HLA in healthy donors. Study results and limitations: It was only CMV serostatus that was available as immune exposure information.

The PCR made use of 60 Vbeta and 13 Jbeta primers. Produced via immunoSEQ multiplex PCR; TCRdb's table is partial and in-frame only. There are approximately 160,000 clones in the sample; approximately 80% occur only once, and 1.5% to 2% lies in the top ten. Concerning this clone itself: Its antigen is unidentified.

The sequencing input was PBMCs. This TCR was recovered from a woman aged 25 to 39 in good health and CMV-seronegative.

Here the CDR3 DNA reads TGTGCTAGTGGTTTGGGGACAGGGAACGAGCAGTACTTC. As protein: CASGLGTGNEQYF. This chain joins TRBV12-5 and TRBJ2-7; 8 nucleotides agree with TRBD1. Germline values: CDR1 LGHNT, CDR2 FRNRAP. The CDR3 totals 13 residues. V lost 1 base to trimming and J lost 5 bases; unmatched junction nucleotides: 1. Drawing the rest from reference TRBV12-5 and TRBJ2-7, the complete variable domain is DARVTQTPRHKVTEMGQEVTMRCQPILGHNTVFWYRQTMMQGLELLAYFRNRAPLDDSGMPKDRFSAEMPDATLATLKIQPSEPRDSAVYFCASGLGTGNEQYFGPGTRLTVT.